The rows below give T cell receptor beta chains drawn from one sample of a study of cytomegalovirus exposure and HLA in healthy donors. This table comes from immunoSEQ multiplex PCR, and its TCRdb copy is limited to in-frame clones, with some not included. This sample has over 150,000 clones, with roughly 75% found just once. Sequencing was performed on PBMCs. All receptors come from a male donor in good health and CMV-seronegative. Each CDR3 is given with its conserved first and last residue. A D gene is named only where the DNA matches it firmly. Only part of the rows carry a size: once, few, many, or a class if the clone is expanded.

TRBV10-3	-	TRBJ2-1	TRBD2	TGTGCCATCAGTGAGTGGGAGGGGCCCTACAATGAGCAGTTCTTC	CAISEWEGPYNEQFF
TRBV7-3	-	TRBJ1-2	-	TGTGCCAGCAGCTTATCGGGGGACCTGAACTATGGCTACACCTTC	CASSLSGDLNYGYTF
TRBV6-5	-	TRBJ2-5	TRBD1	TGTGCCAGCACGCGGACAGGGGTAGAGACCCAGTACTTC	CASTRTGVETQYF
TRBV5-6	-	TRBJ2-7	-	TGTGCCAGCAGCTTTCAGGGTTTAGAGCAGTACTTC	CASSFQGLEQYF
TRBV19	-	TRBJ1-1	TRBD1	TGTGCCAGTAGTAGACAGGGGACGAACACTGAAGCTTTCTTT	CASSRQGTNTEAFF
TRBV7-2	-	TRBJ2-5	TRBD2	TGTGCCAGCAGCCTCCGGACTAGCGGGAGTTCGGAGACCCAGTACTTC	CASSLRTSGSSETQYF
TRBV2	-	TRBJ2-6	TRBD1	TGTGCCAGCCGACAGGGGTCTGGGGCCAACGTCCTGACTTTC	CASRQGSGANVLTF
TRBV7-6	-	TRBJ2-7	-	TGTGCCAGCAGCTTTAGCGGTAAAACCTACGAGCAGTACTTC	CASSFSGKTYEQYF
TRBV11-3	-	TRBJ2-5	-	TGTGCCAGCAGCTTTGGGGGCAGCCAAGAGACCCAGTACTTC	CASSFGGSQETQYF
TRBV10-3	-	TRBJ2-5	-	TGTGCCATCGGAGGGCAGAAAGAGACCCAGTACTTC	CAIGGQKETQYF
TRBV7-2	-	TRBJ1-2	TRBD1	TGTGCCAGCAGCTCCTGGGACAGCTATGGCTACACCTTC	CASSSWDSYGYTF
TRBV19	-	TRBJ1-4	-	TGTGCCAGTAGAAGGGCCGGGGCAACTAATGAAAAACTGTTTTTT	CASRRAGATNEKLFF
TRBV27	-	TRBJ1-2	-	TGTGCCAGCAGTTTACAGGGCTATGGCTACACCTTC	CASSLQGYGYTF
TRBV29-1	-	TRBJ1-4	TRBD1	TGCAGCGCCGGACCACAGGGGGAAAAACTGTTTTTT	CSAGPQGEKLFF
TRBV4-1	few	TRBJ2-7	TRBD2	TGCGCCAGCAGCCAGACACTAGCGGGGGGTACCTACGAGCAGTACTTC	CASSQTLAGGTYEQYF
TRBV4-2	-	TRBJ2-7	-	TGTGCCAGCAGCCAAGAGCATGCGGTAGGTACCTACGAGCAGTACTTC	CASSQEHAVGTYEQYF
TRBV5-1	-	TRBJ2-4	-	TGCGCCAGCAGCTTGGAAAGGGGGAAAAACATTCAGTACTTC	CASSLERGKNIQYF
TRBV10-3	-	TRBJ2-3	TRBD1	TGTGCCATCAGTGTCACAGGGGCCAACACAGATACGCAGTATTTT	CAISVTGANTDTQYF